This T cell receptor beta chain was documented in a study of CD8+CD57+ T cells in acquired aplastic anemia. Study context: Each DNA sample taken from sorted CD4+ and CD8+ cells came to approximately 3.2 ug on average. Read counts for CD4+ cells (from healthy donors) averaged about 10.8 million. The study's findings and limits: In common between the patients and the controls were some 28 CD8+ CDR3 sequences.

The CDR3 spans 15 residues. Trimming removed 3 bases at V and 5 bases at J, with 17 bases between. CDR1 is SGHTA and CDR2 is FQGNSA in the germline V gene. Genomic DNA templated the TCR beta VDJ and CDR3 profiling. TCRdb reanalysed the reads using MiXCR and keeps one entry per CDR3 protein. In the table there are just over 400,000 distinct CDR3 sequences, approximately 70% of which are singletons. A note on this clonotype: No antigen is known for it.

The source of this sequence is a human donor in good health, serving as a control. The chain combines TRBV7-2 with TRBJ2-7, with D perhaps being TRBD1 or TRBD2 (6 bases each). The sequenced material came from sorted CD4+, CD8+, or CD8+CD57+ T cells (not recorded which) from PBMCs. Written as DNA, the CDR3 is TGTGCCAGCAGCTTGGTCCCCCGGGGGCGCGACGAGCAGTACTTC. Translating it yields CASSLVPRGRDEQYF.